This T cell receptor (beta chain) was sequenced during a study of T-cell memory formation after mild COVID-19. The CDR3 consists of 13 residues. With 5 bases removed from V and 8 bases from J, the gap between germline ends came to 12 bases. Germline assignment: CDR1 SGHTA and CDR2 FQGNSA. One entry per CDR3 protein results from TCRdb running MiXCR on the 5' RACE reads. The sample includes hundreds of thousands of distinct CDR3 sequences, 25% to 30% of them seen just once. Study-level results: The authors did not confirm SARS-CoV-2 specificity of second-wave clones peaking day 37. Contracting CD8+ clones were enriched in EMRA, CD4+ mainly in CM and EM.

Comment on this clonotype: Its antigen is currently unknown.

The TCR originated in an adult woman who had mild COVID-19 (a few samples of this study predate the infection). Cell type and time point are not known. The sequenced material came from PBMCs or a T cell subset sorted from them (not recorded which). V is TRBV7-2 and J is TRBJ1-4; unclear D gene. CDR3 in amino acids: CASSLQVEEKLFF. In nucleotides, the CDR3 is TGTGCCAGCAGCCTCCAGGTTGAGGAAAAACTGTTTTTT.